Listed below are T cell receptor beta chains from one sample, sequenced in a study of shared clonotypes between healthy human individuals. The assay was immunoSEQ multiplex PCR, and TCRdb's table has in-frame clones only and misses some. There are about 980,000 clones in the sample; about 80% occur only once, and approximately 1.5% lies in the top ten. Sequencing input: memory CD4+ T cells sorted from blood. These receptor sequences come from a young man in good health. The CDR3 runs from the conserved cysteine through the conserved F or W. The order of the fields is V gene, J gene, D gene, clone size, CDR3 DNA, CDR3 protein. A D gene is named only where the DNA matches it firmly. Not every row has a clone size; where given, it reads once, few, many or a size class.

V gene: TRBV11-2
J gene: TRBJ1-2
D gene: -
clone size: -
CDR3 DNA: TGTGCCAGCAGCTTGGGAGGCGCTAACTATGGCTACACCTTC
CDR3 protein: CASSLGGANYGYTF

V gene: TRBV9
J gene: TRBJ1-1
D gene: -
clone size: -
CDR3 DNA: TGTGCCAGCAGCGCCGGGGAGGGGATGGGGAACACTGAAGCTTTCTTT
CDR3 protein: CASSAGEGMGNTEAFF

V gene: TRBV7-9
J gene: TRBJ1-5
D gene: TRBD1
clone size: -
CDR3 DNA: TGTGCCAGCAGCCGAACAGGGGGCGGCAATCAGCCCCAGCATTTT
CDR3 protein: CASSRTGGGNQPQHF

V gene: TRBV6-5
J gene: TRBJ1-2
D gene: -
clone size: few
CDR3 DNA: TGTGCCAGCAGTCGTACAGCGCGAGATGGCTACACCTTC
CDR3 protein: CASSRTARDGYTF

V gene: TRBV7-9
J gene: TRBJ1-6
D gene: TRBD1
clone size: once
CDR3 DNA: TGTGCCAGCAGCTCCCAGGGGGGTGGGTATTCACCCCTCCACTTT
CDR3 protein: CASSSQGGGYSPLHF

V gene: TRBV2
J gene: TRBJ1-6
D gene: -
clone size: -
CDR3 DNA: TGTGCCAGCAGTGAATTAGTGGGGCAGGGAGCGGCCTATAATTCACCCCTCCACTTT
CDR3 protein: CASSELVGQGAAYNSPLHF

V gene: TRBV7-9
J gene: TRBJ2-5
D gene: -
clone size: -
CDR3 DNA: TGTGCCAGCAGCTCCCCGTGGGAGCTCCCTTCAGAGACCCAGTACTTC
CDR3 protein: CASSSPWELPSETQYF

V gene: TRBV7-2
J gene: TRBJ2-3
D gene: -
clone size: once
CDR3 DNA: TGTGCCAGCAGCTTTGGATCACGGACCGCAGATACGCAGTATTTT
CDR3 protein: CASSFGSRTADTQYF

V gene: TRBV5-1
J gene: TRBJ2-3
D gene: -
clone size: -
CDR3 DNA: TGCGCCAGCAGCTTCGGAGAGGGATCAGATACGCAGTATTTT
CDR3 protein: CASSFGEGSDTQYF

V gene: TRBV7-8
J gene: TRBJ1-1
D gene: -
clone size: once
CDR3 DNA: TGTGCCAGCACCCTAAAAAGGGGGACTGAAGCTTTCTTT
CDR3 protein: CASTLKRGTEAFF

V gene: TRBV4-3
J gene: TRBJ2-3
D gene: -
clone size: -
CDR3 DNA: TGCGCCAGCAGCCGAGTAAGCACAGATACGCAGTATTTT
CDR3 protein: CASSRVSTDTQYF

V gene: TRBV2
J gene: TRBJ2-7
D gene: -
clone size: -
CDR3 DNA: TGTGCCAGTGGACTGACCTACGAGCAGTACTTC
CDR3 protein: CASGLTYEQYF

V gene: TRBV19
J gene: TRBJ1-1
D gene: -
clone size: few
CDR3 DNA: TGTGCCAGTATCGATGGTAGCACGAAGGGCACTGAAGCTTTCTTT
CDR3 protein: CASIDGSTKGTEAFF

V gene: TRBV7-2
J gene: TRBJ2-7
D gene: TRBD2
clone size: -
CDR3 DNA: TGTGCCAGCAGCTCCGGACTAGCGGGAGTCGGGCAGTACTTC
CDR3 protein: CASSSGLAGVGQYF

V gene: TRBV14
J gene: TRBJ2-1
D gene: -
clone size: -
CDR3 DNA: TGTGCCAGCAGCCAGGGATGGCAACATGAGCAGTTCTTC
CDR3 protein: CASSQGWQHEQFF

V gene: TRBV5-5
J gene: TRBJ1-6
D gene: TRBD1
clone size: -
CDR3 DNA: TGTGCCAGCACCGGACAGGGTTCCTATAATTCACCCCTCCACTTT
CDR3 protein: CASTGQGSYNSPLHF

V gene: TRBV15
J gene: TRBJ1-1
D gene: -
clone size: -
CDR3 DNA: TGTGCCACCAGCAGAGCAACGGCCATGAACACTGAAGCTTTCTTT
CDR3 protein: CATSRATAMNTEAFF

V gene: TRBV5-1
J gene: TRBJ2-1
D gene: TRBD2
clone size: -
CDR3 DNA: TGCGCCAGCGGAGGAGCTAGCGGGAGACCTGTTGATGAGCAGTTCTTC
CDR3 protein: CASGGASGRPVDEQFF

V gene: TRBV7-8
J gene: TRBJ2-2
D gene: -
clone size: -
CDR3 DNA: TGTGCCAGCAGCTTACCAGCGGCCTCGACCGGGGAGCTGTTTTTT
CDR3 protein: CASSLPAASTGELFF

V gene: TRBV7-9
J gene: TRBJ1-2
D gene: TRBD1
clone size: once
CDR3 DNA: TGTGCCAGCAGTCTGACAGGGGTGGGCTACACCTTC
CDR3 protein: CASSLTGVGYTF

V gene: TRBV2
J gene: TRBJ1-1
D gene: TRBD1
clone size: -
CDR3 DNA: TGTGCCAGCAGTGTTGGGGGACAGGGTGAAGCTTTCTTT
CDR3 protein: CASSVGGQGEAFF